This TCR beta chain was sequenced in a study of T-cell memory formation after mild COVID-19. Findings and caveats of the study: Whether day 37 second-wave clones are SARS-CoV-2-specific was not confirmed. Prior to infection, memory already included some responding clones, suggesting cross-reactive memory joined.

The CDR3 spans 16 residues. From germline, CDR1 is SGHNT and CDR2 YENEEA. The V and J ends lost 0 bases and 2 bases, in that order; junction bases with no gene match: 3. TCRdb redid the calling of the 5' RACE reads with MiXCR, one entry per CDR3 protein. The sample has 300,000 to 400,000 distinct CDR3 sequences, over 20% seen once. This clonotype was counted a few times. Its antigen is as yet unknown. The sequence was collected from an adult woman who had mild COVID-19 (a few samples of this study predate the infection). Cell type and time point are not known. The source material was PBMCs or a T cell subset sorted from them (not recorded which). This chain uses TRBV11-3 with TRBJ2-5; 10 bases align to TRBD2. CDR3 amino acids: CASSLDGTSVQETQYF. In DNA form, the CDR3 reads TGTGCCAGCAGCTTAGATGGGACTAGCGTTCAAGAGACCCAGTACTTC.